This T cell receptor (beta chain) came from a study of regulatory T cells in long-lasting Graves disease. At the level of the study: The criterion for persistent Graves' disease was over 5 years of antithyroid drugs with positive TSH receptor antibodies.

This clonotype was counted only a few times. Its matching antigen is unknown. The V gene end was trimmed by 4 bases and the J gene end by 1 base; junction bases not matched to a gene: 3. The CDR3 has 14 amino acids. CDR1 and CDR2 from the germline V gene are DFQATT and SNEGSKA (reference sequence). Construction of TCR beta libraries relied on iRepertoire HTBI primers and on Arm-PCR targeting CDR3 regions. Original processing methods: Among the samples, some 68 TRBV and around 13 TRBJ segments were identified. Each CDR3 protein is one row after TCRdb ran MiXCR on the multiplex PCR reads. The V and J calls follow TCRdb's processing rather than the paper's. The table lists some 440,000 distinct CDR3 sequences, about 20% of them singletons. Specified time point: persistent/refractory GD, antithyroid drugs over 5 years with positive TRAb. The TCR library was made from RNA extracted from PBMCs. General study results and limits: The study found lower TCR diversity in persistent Graves' patients than in newly diagnosed ones. Accuracy was perhaps lowered by the small sample size.

The input for sequencing was peripheral blood mononuclear cells (PBMCs), taken when the disease was refractory, from a patient treated with antithyroid drugs. The V call is TRBV20-1, the J call TRBJ2-7; 11 nucleotides agree with TRBD2. The TCR sequence derives from a female donor with Graves disease. The DNA for the CDR3 is TGCAGTGCTACCGGGACTAGCGGTTCCTACGAGCAGTACTTC. It codes for CSATGTSGSYEQYF.